Below, 13 T cell receptor beta chains from the same sample are listed, as sequenced in a study of vaccination effects on CD4 cells after COVID-19. The assay was immunoSEQ multiplex PCR, and TCRdb's table has in-frame clones only and misses some. The repertoire holds about 45,000 clones, with over 60% as singletons. Following 10 days of culture, CD4+ T cells were isolated. The vaccine given was either BNT162b2 or mRNA-1273, in two doses. No antigens are known for them. Sequencing used CD4+ T cells from PBMCs cultured without peptide, obtained after COVID-19 vaccination. The receptor source for this set is a human donor who received a COVID-19 vaccine.

This clone was observed a single time. The rearrangement links TRBV7-9 to TRBJ2-1; D call uncertain. The CDR3 length is 10 residues. The germline V gene has CDR1 SEHNR and CDR2 FQNEAQ (reference sequence). Trimming took 3 bases from V and 8 from J, leaving 2 bases between them. The CDR3 protein is CASSLYEQFF. CDR3 sequence (DNA): TGTGCCAGCAGCTTGTATGAGCAGTTCTTC.

The chain is built from TRBV18 and TRBJ1-3; TRBD1 is a possible D gene (5 bases). Germline values: CDR1 KGHSH, CDR2 LQKENI. The CDR3 loop spans 14 amino acids. V dropped 5 bases and J dropped 3 bases, with 11 bases sitting between them. In DNA form, the CDR3 reads TGTGCCAGCTCAGATGACAGAGTTGGAAACACCATATATTTT. This encodes CASSDDRVGNTIYF. Combining the CDR3 with reference TRBV18 and TRBJ1-3 gives the whole variable domain NAGVMQNPRHLVRRRGQEARLRCSPMKGHSHVYWYRQLPEEGLKFMVYLQKENIIDESGMPKERFSAEFPKEGPSILRIQQVVRGDSAAYFCASSDDRVGNTIYFGEGSWLTVV.

The chain is built from TRBV20-1 and TRBJ1-2; TRBD1 agrees at 8 bases. V lost 3 bases to trimming and J lost 5 bases; unmatched junction nucleotides: 17. CDR1 and CDR2 (germline): DFQATT, SNEGSKA (reference sequence). This CDR3 is 17 amino acids long. The chain's CDR3 is CSASPPGGPGGAYGYTF. DNA for the CDR3: TGCAGTGCTAGTCCTCCGGGGGGCCCAGGGGGCGCGTATGGCTACACCTTC.

The chain carries TRBV7-9 and TRBJ1-2, with 9 bases aligning to TRBD1. The CDR3 consists of 13 residues. Germline-derived CDR1 and CDR2 are SEHNR and FQNEAQ (reference sequence). Trimming at V came to 1 base and at J to 7 bases, leaving 1 base not matched to a gene. The CDR3 reads CASSLDRGPGYTF. CDR3 DNA sequence: TGTGCCAGCAGCTTAGACAGGGGGCCTGGCTACACCTTC. Looking up the rest from reference TRBV7-9 and TRBJ1-2 gives the full variable domain: DTGVSQNPRHKITKRGQNVTFRCDPISEHNRLYWYRQTLGQGPEFLTYFQNEAQLEKSRLLSDRFSAERPKGSFSTLEIQRTEQGDSAMYLCASSLDRGPGYTFGSGTRLTVV.

The CDR3 bases are TGCGCCAGCAGCCGCGGGACAGGGTGGACTAACTATGGCTACACCTTC. The encoded protein is CASSRGTGWTNYGYTF. The V call is TRBV4-1, the J call TRBJ1-2; 9 bases are shared with TRBD1. The CDR3 loop spans 16 amino acids. Germline V gives CDR1 MGHRA, CDR2 YSYEKL. The J segment lost 0 bases and the V segment lost 4 bases, leaving 6 bases of the junction unmatched.

The gene calls are TRBV6-1 and TRBJ1-1; D possibly corresponds to TRBD1 (5 bases). The CDR3 extends over 16 amino acids. V lost 2 bases to trimming and J lost 1 base, with 14 bases between them. Germline loops: CDR1 MNHNS, CDR2 SASEGT. CDR3 amino acids: CASSEWAGPTNTEAFF. CDR3 bases: TGTGCCAGCAGTGAATGGGCAGGGCCAACGAACACTGAAGCTTTCTTT.

This chain links TRBV10-3 with TRBJ2-3; 9 positions agree with TRBD2. The CDR3 length is 16 residues. With V trimmed by 4 bases and J by 6 bases, 11 bases remained unmatched. Looked up from germline, CDR1 is ENHRY and CDR2 is SYGVKD. The CDR3 DNA is TGTGCCATCAGTGGCCGAAGTAGCGGGAGACGGGATACGCAGTATTTT. Translating gives CAISGRSSGRRDTQYF.

This clone was observed a few times. The chain recombines TRBV5-4 with TRBJ2-4, with 8 bases fitting TRBD2. The CDR3 has 15 residues. CDR1 and CDR2 (germline): SGHNT, YYREEE (reference sequence). The J segment lost 6 bases and the V segment lost 2 bases, leaving 7 bases of the junction unmatched. The chain's CDR3 is CASSLSGGGVNIQYF. The CDR3 DNA is TGTGCCAGCAGCTTATCGGGGGGGGGCGTAAACATTCAGTACTTC.

This chain uses TRBV21-1 with TRBJ2-5; TRBD1, the D gene given by the table, was not confirmed from the DNA. TRBV21-1 is noted as a pseudogene. CDR3 length: 15 amino acids. CDR3 protein: CASTPSDRAWKTQYF. CDR3 coding DNA: TGTGCCAGCACCCCCAGCGACAGGGCTTGGAAGACCCAGTACTTC.

This sequence joins TRBV5-5 and TRBJ2-3; a weak D match, TRBD1 (6 bases). Trimming pared 4 bases from V and 0 bases from J, leaving 9 bases between. The CDR3 is 14 residues long. Germline-derived CDR1 and CDR2 are SGHKS and YYEKEE (reference sequence). The CDR3 sequence: CASSVGQSTDTQYF. Here the CDR3 DNA reads TGTGCCAGCAGCGTCGGACAGAGCACAGATACGCAGTATTTT.

The J gene is TRBJ1-2, the V gene TRBV16, with D possibly being TRBD1 (5 bases). The V end lost 0 bases, the J end lost 4 bases, and 9 bases lay between the germline ends. CDR3 length: 14 amino acids. Germline assignment: CDR1 KGHSY and CDR2 FQNENV. The CDR3 DNA sequence: TGTGCCAGCAGCCAATCCCCACAGGTCTATGGCTACACCTTC. Its translation is CASSQSPQVYGYTF. Variable domain in full (rest from reference TRBV16 and TRBJ1-2): GEEVAQTPKHLVRGEGQKAKLYCAPIKGHSYVFWYQQVLKNEFKFLISFQNENVFDETGMPKERFSAKCLPNSPCSLEIQATKLEDSAVYFCASSQSPQVYGYTFGSGTRLTVV.

The rearrangement joins TRBV2 to TRBJ1-2; 10 bases are a match to TRBD1. Germline V gene data show CDR1 as SNHLY and CDR2 as FYNNEI. V shed 4 bases, J shed 4 bases, and the junction held 12 bases outside the gene matches. The CDR3 totals 17 residues. In DNA form, the CDR3 reads TGTGCCAGCAGTGCCCGGACAGGGGGTGGAGTAGGCTATGGCTACACCTTC. Translating it yields CASSARTGGGVGYGYTF.

The chain is built from TRBV19 and TRBJ1-6; unclear D gene. Per the germline V gene, CDR1 is LNHDA and CDR2 is SQIVND (reference sequence). Trimming left V 7 bases short and J 0 bases short, with 13 bases between. CDR3 size: 16 residues. This chain's CDR3 is CASTKHASSYNSPLHF. Written as DNA, the CDR3 is TGTGCCAGTACCAAGCACGCGAGCTCCTATAATTCACCCCTCCACTTT.